A single sample gave rise to the 26 T cell receptor beta chains below, sequenced in a study of OX40 agonist ivuxolimab in advanced cancers. The library was obtained by the immunoSEQ multiplex PCR assay. TCRdb mirrors the immuneACCESS table, restricted to in-frame sequences. Some clones are absent from its copies; in checked studies, under half trace to an unresolved V gene, and the reason for the others is unknown. The sample data list tens of thousands of clones, and 90% of these were observed just once. The ten largest clones add up to approximately 5% of the sample. The specimen comprised CD4+ or CD8+ T cells sorted from blood, sampled in a trial of the OX40 agonist ivuxolimab. Source of these receptors: an adult with an advanced solid tumor such as melanoma, head and neck, liver or kidney cancer.

This chain uses TRBV27 with TRBJ2-5; 8 bases align to TRBD2. V gave up 8 bases and J gave up 5 bases; unmatched junction bases: 10. This CDR3 spans 14 amino acids. Per germline, CDR1 MNHEY and CDR2 SMNVEV (reference sequence). In DNA form, the CDR3 reads TGTGCCAGCGGCCAACTAGCGGCGGGGGAGACCCAGTACTTC. As protein: CASGQLAAGETQYF.

This sequence joins TRBV5-8 and TRBJ2-7; TRBD1 or TRBD2 may be the D gene (5 bases each). In germline, CDR1 is SGHTS, CDR2 YDEGEE. V was pared by 5 bases and J by 7 bases, with 16 bases between. This CDR3 contains 13 residues. DNA for the CDR3: TGTGCCAGCAGACTCGGGACGGCGAGGGAGCAGTACTTC. This translates into CASRLGTAREQYF.

The rearrangement joins TRBV27 to TRBJ2-2; the D is unclear. Germline lookup yields CDR1 MNHEY and CDR2 SMNVEV (reference sequence). The CDR3 spans 14 residues. With 8 bases removed from V and 7 bases from J, the gap between germline ends came to 17 bases. The CDR3 bases are TGTGCCAGCTGCCCCCATGGACGCCTCGGGGAGCTGTTTTTT. Translation: CASCPHGRLGELFF.

The chain is built from TRBV29-1 and TRBJ1-5; D possibly corresponds to TRBD1 (6 bases). Trimming stripped 3 bases from V and 4 bases from J, with 10 bases between. Germline V gives CDR1 SQVTM, CDR2 ANQGSEA. The CDR3 consists of 13 residues. The CDR3, as DNA: TGCAGCGTTGAGACAGGTGGGAATCAGCCCCAGCATTTT. It yields the protein CSVETGGNQPQHF.

The V and J genes are TRBV5-5 and TRBJ1-1; 7 bases map to TRBD1. This CDR3 is built from 15 residues. Germline-derived CDR1 and CDR2 are SGHKS and YYEKEE (reference sequence). V shed 5 bases and J 4 bases; nucleotides not matched to a gene: 11. The CDR3 nucleotides read TGTGCCAGCAGTAGGGGACAGACGGAGGGCACTGAAGCTTTCTTT. This sequence encodes CASSRGQTEGTEAFF. The whole variable domain, remainder taken from reference TRBV5-5 and TRBJ1-1, is DAGVTQSPTHLIKTRGQQVTLRCSPISGHKSVSWYQQVLGQGPQFIFQYYEKEERGRGNFPDRFSARQFPNYSSELNVNALLLGDSALYLCASSRGQTEGTEAFFGQGTRLTVV.

The rearrangement joins TRBV6-5 to TRBJ2-1, with D possibly TRBD1 on 6 matching bases. The V gene lost 0 bases and the J gene lost 4 bases, with 7 bases spanning the gap. Germline values: CDR1 MNHEY, CDR2 SVGAGI. The CDR3 sequence is 14 residues long. The CDR3 sequence: CASSYSTGYNEQFF. The CDR3 DNA follows: TGTGCCAGCAGTTACTCCACAGGGTACAATGAGCAGTTCTTC.

The rearrangement links TRBV27 to TRBJ2-1; 11 nucleotides match TRBD2. The CDR3 length is 20 residues. The ends lost 1 base at V and 1 base at J; junction bases unmatched: 12. Germline CDR1 reads MNHEY; CDR2 reads SMNVEV (reference sequence). CDR3: CASSLLGGASGRSSYNEQFF. The CDR3 DNA is TGTGCCAGCAGTTTATTGGGGGGGGCTAGCGGGAGGTCATCCTACAATGAGCAGTTCTTC.

In its sample, this clone was seen once. The chain joins TRBV28 to TRBJ1-1; D perhaps matches TRBD1 (5 bases). The CDR3 runs to 14 residues. Trimming cost V 6 bases and J 7 bases, with 18 bases left between them. Germline values: CDR1 MDHEN, CDR2 SYDVKM. CDR3 nucleotides: TGTGCCAGCAGATTCCACGTCGGGGGTGGTGAAGCTTTCTTT. This sequence encodes CASRFHVGGGEAFF. Supplemented by reference TRBV28 and TRBJ1-1, the full variable domain reads DVKVTQSSRYLVKRTGEKVFLECVQDMDHENMFWYRQDPGLGLRLIYFSYDVKMKEKGDIPEGYSVSREKKERFSLILESASTNQTSMYLCASRFHVGGGEAFFGQGTRLTVV.

Only one count was recorded for this clone. The rearrangement uses TRBV6-5 and TRBJ1-6; TRBD1 matches 7 bases. Germline CDR1 is MNHEY and CDR2 is SVGAGI. CDR3 length: 14 amino acids. V lost 6 bases to trimming and J lost 6 bases; unmatched junction nucleotides: 5. CDR3 coding DNA: TGTGCCAGCAGGAAGACAGGGATTAATTCACCCCTCCACTTT. Protein: CASRKTGINSPLHF.

CDR3: CASSSDPGELFF. The DNA for the CDR3 is TGTGCCAGCAGTTCCGACCCGGGGGAGCTGTTTTTT. V is TRBV28 and J is TRBJ2-2, with D hard to call. V was pared by 4 bases and J by 8 bases, with 8 bases between. CDR3 length: 12 residues. The germline V gene has CDR1 MDHEN and CDR2 SYDVKM.

The rearrangement links TRBV5-1 to TRBJ1-2; 7 bases align to TRBD1. Unmatched junction bases numbered 11, after V lost 5 bases and J lost 4 bases. CDR3 length: 15 amino acids. In germline, CDR1 is SGHRS, CDR2 YFSETQ. CDR3 nucleotides: TGCGCCAGCAGTTCCCGGACAGGACCCTCCTATGGCTACACCTTC. It yields the protein CASSSRTGPSYGYTF.

In nucleotides, the CDR3 is TGTGCCAGTAGTATAGATCCCCATCAGCCCCAGCATTTT. As protein: CASSIDPHQPQHF. This chain joins TRBV19 and TRBJ1-5, with D unclear. The CDR3 covers 13 residues. V lost 0 bases and J 5 bases, leaving 5 bases between the germline ends. Germline V gene data show CDR1 as LNHDA and CDR2 as SQIVND (reference sequence).

The chain carries TRBV5-6 and TRBJ1-4; tentative D call: TRBD1 (6 bases). CDR3 length equals 15 residues. Germline V lookup: CDR1 SGHDT, CDR2 YYEEEE. V lost 0 bases to trimming and J lost 8 bases, with 14 bases between them. The CDR3 nucleotides are TGTGCCAGCAGCTTGGCCTCAGGGGTCAAGGAAAAACTGTTTTTT. This translates into CASSLASGVKEKLFF. Variable domain in full (rest from reference TRBV5-6 and TRBJ1-4): DAGVTQSPTHLIKTRGQQVTLRCSPKSGHDTVSWYQQALGQGPQFIFQYYEEEERQRGNFPDRFSGHQFPNYSSELNVNALLLGDSALYLCASSLASGVKEKLFFGSGTQLSVL.

This chain uses TRBV27 with TRBJ2-7, with 7 bases identical to TRBD1. Germline-derived CDR1 and CDR2 are MNHEY and SMNVEV (reference sequence). CDR3 length equals 15 residues. The trim removed 2 bases at V and 3 bases at J, leaving 7 bases unmatched. CDR3 nucleotides: TGTGCCAGCAGTTTACGGCCACAGGGGATCTACGAGCAGTACTTC. This sequence encodes CASSLRPQGIYEQYF.

The V and J genes are TRBV5-4 and TRBJ2-1; 14 nucleotides align to TRBD2. Trimming at V came to 4 bases and at J to 4 bases, leaving 7 bases not matched to a gene. The CDR3 is made up of 17 amino acids. CDR1 is SGHNT and CDR2 is YYREEE in the germline V gene (reference sequence). The CDR3 spells CASSAETSGRGYNEQFF. Written as DNA, the CDR3 is TGTGCCAGCAGCGCCGAGACTAGCGGGAGGGGTTACAATGAGCAGTTCTTC.

J is TRBJ2-2 and V is TRBV18; perhaps TRBD1 as D (6 bases). Germline V gives CDR1 KGHSH, CDR2 LQKENI. CDR3 size: 17 residues. The ends were cut back, 3 bases at V and 5 bases at J, with 19 bases in the middle. The CDR3 here is CASSPALGATGTGELFF. CDR3 nucleotide sequence: TGTGCCAGCTCACCCGCTTTGGGGGCGACGGGGACCGGGGAGCTGTTTTTT.

V and J are TRBV28 and TRBJ2-5, with D unclear. The CDR3 spans 11 residues. Germline V lookup: CDR1 MDHEN, CDR2 SYDVKM. Trimming stripped 6 bases from V and 7 bases from J, with 9 bases between. CDR3 region: CASSRDWTQYF. The CDR3, as DNA: TGTGCCAGCAGCCGAGACTGGACCCAGTACTTC. The variable domain in full, with the rest retrieved from reference TRBV28 and TRBJ2-5, is DVKVTQSSRYLVKRTGEKVFLECVQDMDHENMFWYRQDPGLGLRLIYFSYDVKMKEKGDIPEGYSVSREKKERFSLILESASTNQTSMYLCASSRDWTQYFGPGTRLLVL.

The chain combines TRBV7-9 with TRBJ2-5; TRBD2 might be the D (6 bases). The CDR3 runs 14 residues. Germline-derived CDR1 and CDR2 are SEHNR and FQNEAQ (reference sequence). Trimming removed 5 bases at V and 4 bases at J, with 14 bases between. In nucleotides, the CDR3 is TGTGCCAGCAGCCGCGGGACTCGCGGAGAGACCCAGTACTTC. This codes for CASSRGTRGETQYF.

The rearrangement uses TRBV28 and TRBJ1-1; TRBD1 aligns across 8 bases. J was trimmed by 0 bases and V by 6 bases; bases with no gene match: 12. Germline values: CDR1 MDHEN, CDR2 SYDVKM. The CDR3 has 17 amino acids. This chain's CDR3 is CASSLDRAHTMNTEAFF. CDR3 DNA: TGTGCCAGCAGCCTGGACAGGGCCCACACCATGAACACTGAAGCTTTCTTT.

The chain recombines TRBV7-2 with TRBJ2-7; D call uncertain. V was pared by 0 bases and J by 1 base, with 13 bases between. The CDR3 contains 16 residues. CDR1 is SGHTA, CDR2 FQGNSA, per germline. CDR3: CASSLAAIPYSYEQYF. DNA of the CDR3: TGTGCCAGCAGCTTAGCGGCCATTCCCTATTCCTACGAGCAGTACTTC.

The V and J genes are TRBV7-9 and TRBJ2-2; 7 nucleotides align to TRBD1. The V segment lost 6 bases and the J segment 7 bases; nucleotides outside the gene matches: 5. The CDR3 length is 13 residues. CDR1 and CDR2 (germline): SEHNR, FQNEAQ (reference sequence). The CDR3 nucleotides are TGTGCCAGCAGTCTGTCAGGGGGCGGGGAGCTGTTTTTT. It is translated as CASSLSGGGELFF. Variable domain in full (rest from reference TRBV7-9 and TRBJ2-2): DTGVSQNPRHKITKRGQNVTFRCDPISEHNRLYWYRQTLGQGPEFLTYFQNEAQLEKSRLLSDRFSAERPKGSFSTLEIQRTEQGDSAMYLCASSLSGGGELFFGEGSRLTVL.

The gene calls are TRBV5-8 and TRBJ1-2, with D possibly matching TRBD1 (5 bases). Germline V gene data show CDR1 as SGHTS and CDR2 as YDEGEE. V was clipped by 3 bases and J by 4 bases, with 13 bases between them. The CDR3 contains 14 residues. Written as DNA, the CDR3 is TGTGCCAGCAGCTGGCCGGGGGGTGGCTATGGCTACACCTTC. Translating it yields CASSWPGGGYGYTF.

The V gene is TRBV10-3, the J gene TRBJ2-7, with 11 bases lining up with TRBD1. CDR1 ENHRY and CDR2 SYGVKD come from the germline V gene. Germline trimming cut 2 bases from V and 7 bases from J; bases unmatched to any gene: 10. This CDR3 is 16 amino acids long. The CDR3 DNA is TGTGCCATCAGTGAGCCAGGACAGGGGGCCTCAGGTGAGCAGTACTTC. This translates into CAISEPGQGASGEQYF.

This clone appeared a single time. The rearrangement uses TRBV28 and TRBJ2-7, with 7 nucleotides matching TRBD2. This CDR3 contains 17 residues. Germline CDR1 reads MDHEN; CDR2 reads SYDVKM. With V trimmed by 5 bases and J by 0 bases, 13 bases remained unmatched. CDR3 region: CASSPRPTSRHSYEQYF. Written as DNA, the CDR3 is TGTGCCAGCAGTCCACGCCCGACTAGCCGCCACTCCTACGAGCAGTACTTC.

The chain carries TRBV15 and TRBJ1-1; D is unclear. Trimming took off 3 bases at V and 6 bases at J, with 11 bases between the two ends. CDR1 is LNHNV, CDR2 YYDKDF, per germline (reference sequence). This CDR3 contains 13 residues. CDR3 sequence reads: CATSRGLYPEAFF. The CDR3 DNA reads as TGTGCCACCAGCAGGGGGTTATATCCTGAAGCTTTCTTT.

The chain links TRBV19 to TRBJ2-1; 12 bases align to TRBD2. Germline CDR1 reads LNHDA; CDR2 reads SQIVND (reference sequence). The CDR3 totals 18 residues. After removal of 0 bases from V and 6 bases from J, the junction contained 9 bases not matched to a gene. CDR3 residues: CASSIDQWTSGIVNEQFF. Written as DNA, the CDR3 is TGTGCCAGTAGTATAGATCAATGGACTAGCGGGATCGTCAATGAGCAGTTCTTC.